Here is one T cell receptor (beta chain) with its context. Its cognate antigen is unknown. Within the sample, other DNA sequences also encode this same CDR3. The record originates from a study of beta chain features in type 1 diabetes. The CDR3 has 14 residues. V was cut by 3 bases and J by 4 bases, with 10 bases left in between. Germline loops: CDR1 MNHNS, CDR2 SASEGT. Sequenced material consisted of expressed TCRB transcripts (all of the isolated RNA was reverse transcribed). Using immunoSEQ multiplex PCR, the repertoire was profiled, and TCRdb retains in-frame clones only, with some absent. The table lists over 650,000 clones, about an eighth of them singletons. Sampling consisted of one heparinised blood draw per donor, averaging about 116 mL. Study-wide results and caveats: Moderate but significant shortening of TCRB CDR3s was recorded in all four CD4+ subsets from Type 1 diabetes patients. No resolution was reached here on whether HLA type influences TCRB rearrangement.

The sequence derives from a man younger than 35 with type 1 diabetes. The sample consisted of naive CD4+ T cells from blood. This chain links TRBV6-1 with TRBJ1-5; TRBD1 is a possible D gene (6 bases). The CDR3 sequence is CASSEGAGNQPQHF. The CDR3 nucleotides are TGTGCCAGCAGTGAGGGGGCTGGTAATCAGCCCCAGCATTTT.